This T cell receptor beta chain was recorded in a study of early T cells in non-severe SARS-CoV-2 infection (dated by TCRdb to about 2021). About the full investigation: TCR sequencing used bulk RNA from unsorted whole blood, so alpha and beta chains could not be paired.

Library creation used 5' RACE. Instrument used: NextSeq 500. Unique molecular identifiers were attached to individual cDNA molecules in the TCR library protocol so that sequencing error and PCR bias could be corrected. Both TCR alpha and beta chains were sequenced, and tight co-correlation was observed between alpha and beta sequence abundances in each sample. Per the original workflow: Decombinator V4 was used to annotate TCR sequences for V gene, J gene and CDR3. TCRs were defined as expanded if a significant change between any two time points was detected under a Poisson model with p below 0.0001. TCR abundances were normalised to the total number of TCRs sequenced per sample and expressed as counts per million. TRAV1-2 paired with TRAJ12, TRAJ20 or TRAJ33 defined MAIT TCRs, while TRAV10 paired with TRAJ18 defined iNKT TCRs. VDJdb, accessed 1 November 2021, was searched for CMV, EBV and SARS-CoV-2 annotated TCRs, excluding TCRs annotated for multiple antigens. In TCRdb, the public reads were trimmed at Q25 with fastp and aligned with MiXCR, with productive beta chains retained. Merged by CDR3 protein, the rows form single entries marked with the most common genes and DNA. The V and J calls here are based on TCRdb, not the publication. The sample table records around 40,000 distinct CDR3 sequences; under 7% of these occur just once. Clones ranked in the top ten supply 24% of the sample.

CDR1 and CDR2 are read off the germline V gene as SGHRS and YFSETQ. The CDR3 measures 14 amino acids from cysteine to phenylalanine. Left in the record is the CDR3 DNA by itself, 42 bases read in frame from the first base. Germline trimming amounts to 4 bases on V and 4 bases on J, with 6 as the count of junction bases outside the gene matches. Overall study results and their limits: VDJdb matching was skewed toward anti-spike CD8 responses, so virus-specific expansions were likely underestimated and private and CD4 specificities were missed.

The study was a case-control design nested within a healthcare worker cohort in London, UK, with weekly nasopharyngeal swab PCR tests and blood sampling. Healthcare workers were recruited between 23 and 31 March 2020, during the week of the UK lockdown, and were followed weekly for up to roughly 15 weeks. This clonotype was counted at least ten times. It lacks a known antigen. No base-level quality is on record; no much larger clone is a single base apart. The source material was whole blood, sampled at baseline. This sequence was found in an adult who was a healthcare worker with PCR-confirmed SARS-CoV-2 infection or an uninfected control (not recorded which). The V and J segments used are TRBV5-1 and TRBJ2-5, with 8 junctional bases fitting TRBD1. The nucleotide sequence reads as follows: TGCGCCAGCAGCGCGGGACAGGAGGGAGAGACCCAGTACTTC. Its protein product is CASSAGQEGETQYF.